This T cell receptor beta chain was found in a study of T cell changes during pregnancy in multiple sclerosis. V gave up 6 bases and J gave up 0 bases, with 18 bases separating them. The CDR3 totals 16 residues. The germline V gene encodes CDR1 MDHEN and CDR2 SYDVKM. Measured with immunoSEQ multiplex PCR; TCRdb has only the in-frame clones, and not every one. The table includes roughly 48,000 clones, approximately 92% detected once. The receptor's source is a female donor with multiple sclerosis, enrolled in a pregnancy study. V gene TRBV28 combines with J gene TRBJ2-7, with TRBD2 as a possible D gene (5 bases). Sample: CD4+ T cells from peripheral blood mononuclear cells, taken in the third trimester of pregnancy. CDR3 DNA sequence: TGTGCCAGCAGCCTATGGGGAACTGGACTCTCCTACGAGCAGTACTTC. It yields the protein CASSLWGTGLSYEQYF.